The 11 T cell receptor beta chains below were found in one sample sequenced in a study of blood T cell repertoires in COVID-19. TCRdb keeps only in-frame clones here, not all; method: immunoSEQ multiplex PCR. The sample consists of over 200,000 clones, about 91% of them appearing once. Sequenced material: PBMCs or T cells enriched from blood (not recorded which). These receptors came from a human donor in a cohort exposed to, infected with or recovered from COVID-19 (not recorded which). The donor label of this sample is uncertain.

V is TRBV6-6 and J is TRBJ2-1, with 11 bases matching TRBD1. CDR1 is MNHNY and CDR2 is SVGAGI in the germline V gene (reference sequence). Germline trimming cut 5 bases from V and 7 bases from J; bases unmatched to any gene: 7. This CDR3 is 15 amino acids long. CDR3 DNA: TGTGCCAGCAGTGGGGGGACAGGGGGGCCAAATGAGCAGTTCTTC. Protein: CASSGGTGGPNEQFF.

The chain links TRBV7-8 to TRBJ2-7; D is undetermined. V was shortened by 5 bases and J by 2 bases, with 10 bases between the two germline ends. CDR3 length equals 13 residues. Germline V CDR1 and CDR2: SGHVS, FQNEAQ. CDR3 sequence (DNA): TGTGCCAGCAGCCCCTTCACAACCTACGAGCAGTACTTC. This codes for CASSPFTTYEQYF.

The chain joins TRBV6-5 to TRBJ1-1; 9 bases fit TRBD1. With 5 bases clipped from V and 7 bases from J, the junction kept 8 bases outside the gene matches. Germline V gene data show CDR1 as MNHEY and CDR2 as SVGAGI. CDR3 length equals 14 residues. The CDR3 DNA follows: TGTGCCAGCAGTAAACAGGGGGCGCAGAGTGAAGCTTTCTTT. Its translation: CASSKQGAQSEAFF.

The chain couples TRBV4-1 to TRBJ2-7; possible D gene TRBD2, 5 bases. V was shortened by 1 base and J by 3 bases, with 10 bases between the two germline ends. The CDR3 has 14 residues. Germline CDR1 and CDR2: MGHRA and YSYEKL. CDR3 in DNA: TGCGCCAGCAGCCAAGCGGGGAACCTCTACGAGCAGTACTTC. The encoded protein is CASSQAGNLYEQYF.

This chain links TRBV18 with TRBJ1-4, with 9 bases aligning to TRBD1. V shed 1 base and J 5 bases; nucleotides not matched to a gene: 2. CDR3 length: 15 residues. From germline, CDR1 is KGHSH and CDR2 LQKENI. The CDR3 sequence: CASSPQGQGNEKLFF. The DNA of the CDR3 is TGTGCCAGCTCACCACAGGGACAGGGAAATGAAAAACTGTTTTTT.

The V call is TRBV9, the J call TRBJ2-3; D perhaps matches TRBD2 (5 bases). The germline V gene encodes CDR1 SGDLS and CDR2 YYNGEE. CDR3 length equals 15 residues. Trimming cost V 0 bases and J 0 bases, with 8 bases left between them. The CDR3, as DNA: TGTGCCAGCAGCGTAGGGCTAGCCAGCACAGATACGCAGTATTTT. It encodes CASSVGLASTDTQYF. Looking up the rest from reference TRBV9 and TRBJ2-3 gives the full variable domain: DSGVTQTPKHLITATGQRVTLRCSPRSGDLSVYWYQQSLDQGLQFLIQYYNGEERAKGNILERFSAQQFPDLHSELNLSSLELGDSALYFCASSVGLASTDTQYFGPGTRLTVL.

Here the CDR3 reads CASSTVTGLVTEAFF. The DNA of the CDR3 is TGCGCCAGCAGCACGGTAACAGGGTTGGTCACTGAAGCTTTCTTT. V usage is TRBV5-1 and J usage is TRBJ1-1, with a weak D call TRBD1 (6 bases). The germline V and J ends were trimmed by 4 bases and 4 bases, with 17 bases remaining between them. Germline V gene lookup returns CDR1 SGHRS and CDR2 YFSETQ. CDR3 length: 15 amino acids.

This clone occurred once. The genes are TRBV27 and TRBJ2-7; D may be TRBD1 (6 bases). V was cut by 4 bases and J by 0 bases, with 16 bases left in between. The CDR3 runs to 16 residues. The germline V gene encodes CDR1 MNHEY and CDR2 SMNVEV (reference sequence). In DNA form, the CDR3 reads TGTGCCAGCAGTTCACGGAAGGACAGCATCTCCTACGAGCAGTACTTC. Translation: CASSSRKDSISYEQYF.

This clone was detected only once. The CDR3 is CASSPMMRDRGTYF. CDR3 coding DNA: TGTGCCAGCAGCCCAATGATGCGGGACAGGGGAACATACTTC. The rearrangement links TRBV7-9 to TRBJ2-5, with TRBD1 matching 10 bases. This CDR3 has 14 amino acids. Trimming removed 5 bases from V and 14 bases from J; junction bases left unmatched: 14. Looked up from germline, CDR1 is SEHNR and CDR2 is FQNEAQ (reference sequence).

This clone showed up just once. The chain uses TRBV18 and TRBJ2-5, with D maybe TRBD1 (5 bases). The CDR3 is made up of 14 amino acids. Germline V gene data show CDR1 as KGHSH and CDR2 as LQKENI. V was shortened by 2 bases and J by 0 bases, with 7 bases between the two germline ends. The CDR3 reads CASSPGADQETQYF. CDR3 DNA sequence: TGTGCCAGCTCACCAGGGGCTGACCAAGAGACCCAGTACTTC.

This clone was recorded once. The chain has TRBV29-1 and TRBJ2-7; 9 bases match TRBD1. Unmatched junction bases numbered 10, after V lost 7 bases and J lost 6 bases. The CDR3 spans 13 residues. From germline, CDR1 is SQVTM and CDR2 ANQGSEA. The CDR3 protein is CSATGQGSSEQYF. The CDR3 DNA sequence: TGCAGCGCAACTGGACAGGGGTCGTCCGAGCAGTACTTC.